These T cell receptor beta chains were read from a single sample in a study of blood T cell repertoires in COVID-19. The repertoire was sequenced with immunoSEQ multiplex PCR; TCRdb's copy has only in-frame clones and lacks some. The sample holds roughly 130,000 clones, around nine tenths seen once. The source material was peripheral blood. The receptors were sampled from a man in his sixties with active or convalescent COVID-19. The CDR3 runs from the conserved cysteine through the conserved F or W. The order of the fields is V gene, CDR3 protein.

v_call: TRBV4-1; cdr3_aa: CASSQGQGVSGNTIYF
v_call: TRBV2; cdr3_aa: CASSELSLAGTSGELFF
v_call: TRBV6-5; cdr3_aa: CASSLTPWGKTQYF
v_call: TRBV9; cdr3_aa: CASSVSPLAGDYEQYF
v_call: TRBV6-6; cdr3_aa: CASSSPTGDGYTF
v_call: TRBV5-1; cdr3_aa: CASRKTSGTNTGELFF
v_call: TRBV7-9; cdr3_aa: CASSLGGLGNTIYF
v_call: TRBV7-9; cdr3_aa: CASRGTGVHEQFF
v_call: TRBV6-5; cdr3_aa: CASSTGRAKPYEQYF
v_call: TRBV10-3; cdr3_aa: CAISEPPRGINEQYF
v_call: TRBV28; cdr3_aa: CASSLRRVGTEAFF
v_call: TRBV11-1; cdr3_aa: CASSLQGHSGNTIYF
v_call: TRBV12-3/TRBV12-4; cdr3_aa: CASRRQGRSEAFF
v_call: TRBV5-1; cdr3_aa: CASSWTGQETQYF
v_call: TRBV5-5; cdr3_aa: CASSRRLAGSDLGNNEQFF
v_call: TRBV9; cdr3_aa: CASSFNPRPPGETQYF
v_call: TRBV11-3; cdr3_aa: CASSPPGLTEQFF
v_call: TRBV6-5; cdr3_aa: CASSYRSSRNTEAFF
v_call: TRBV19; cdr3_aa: CASSHDRAKLFF
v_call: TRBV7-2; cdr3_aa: CASSFPGQSSGNTIYF
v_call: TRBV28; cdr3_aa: CASSLAQGGQETQYF
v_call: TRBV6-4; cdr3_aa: CASSLEMEGVRSGELFF
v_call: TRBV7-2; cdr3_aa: CASRERLAAAGTQYF
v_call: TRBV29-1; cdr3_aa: CSVQQGARGYTF
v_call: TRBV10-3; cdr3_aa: CAISVGGGTGELFF
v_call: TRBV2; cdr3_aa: CASSLDGPGYTF
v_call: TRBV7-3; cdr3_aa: CASSSFGQVNWNEQFF
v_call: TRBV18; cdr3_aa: CASSPLGGDEQYF
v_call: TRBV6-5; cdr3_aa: CASRREYGHEQFF
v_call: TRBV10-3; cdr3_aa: CAISDPGLPYSTDTQYF
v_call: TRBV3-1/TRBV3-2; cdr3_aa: CASSLAGVPGEYF
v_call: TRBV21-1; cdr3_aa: CASSLWTSGRRGYNNEQFF
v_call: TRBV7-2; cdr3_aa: CASSSWAPYNSPLHF
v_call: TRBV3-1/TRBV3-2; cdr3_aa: CASSQDGAANYGYTF
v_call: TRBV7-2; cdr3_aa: CASSLFAGPYNEQFF
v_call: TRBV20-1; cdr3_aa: CSAKGNYGYTF
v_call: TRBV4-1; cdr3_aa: CASSPWGRDGYEQYF
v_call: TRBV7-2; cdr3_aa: CASSSTAGTKGDTQYF
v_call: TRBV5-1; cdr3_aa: CASRQGNTEAFF
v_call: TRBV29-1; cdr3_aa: CSVGRMAGGVDEQYF
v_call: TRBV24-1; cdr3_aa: CATSETSDTGELFF
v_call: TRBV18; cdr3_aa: CASSPATGGWEQYF
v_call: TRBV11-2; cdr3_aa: CASSPLAGGTYEQYF
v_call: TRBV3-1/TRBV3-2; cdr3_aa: CASSHGQGGNEQYF
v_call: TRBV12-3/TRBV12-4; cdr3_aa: CASSQGGNTEAFF